A single sample is the source of the 3 T cell receptor beta chains below, sequenced in a study of blood T cell repertoires in COVID-19. Sequencing used immunoSEQ multiplex PCR; TCRdb keeps in-frame clones, though not all of them. The sample holds about 290,000 clones; just under 85% are singletons and the top ten take about 4%. The sequenced sample was peripheral blood. The source is a woman in her 50s with active or convalescent COVID-19.

This clone was seen more than once but under ten times. The rearrangement joins TRBV18 to TRBJ1-3, with D perhaps TRBD1 (6 bases). Trimming took 8 bases from V and 3 from J, leaving 11 bases between them. This CDR3 is 13 amino acids long. The germline gives CDR1 KGHSH, CDR2 LQKENI. CDR3 protein: CASLDSRGNTIYF. The CDR3 nucleotides are TGTGCCAGCCTGGACAGTCGTGGAAACACCATATATTTT.

The rearrangement uses TRBV6-5 and TRBJ1-2; D uncertain. Germline CDR1 MNHEY, CDR2 SVGAGI. V lost 2 bases and J 0 bases, leaving 4 bases between the germline ends. CDR3 length equals 13 residues. DNA of the CDR3: TGTGCCAGCAGTTACGGAGCTAACTATGGCTACACCTTC. Translation: CASSYGANYGYTF.

CDR3 amino acids: CASSVREGLEQFF. The CDR3 DNA follows: TGTGCCAGCAGTGTCCGGGAGGGCCTTGAGCAGTTCTTC. The chain couples TRBV6-4 to TRBJ2-1; 8 positions match TRBD2. V shed 4 bases and J 9 bases; nucleotides not matched to a gene: 5. Germline assignment: CDR1 MRHNA and CDR2 SNTAGT. The CDR3 length is 13 residues.